Below, 28 T cell receptor beta chains from the same sample are listed, as sequenced in a study of CD8 T cells in ankylosing spondylitis. TCRdb processed the 5' RACE reads anew with MiXCR; each CDR3 protein has one entry. The repertoire consists of about 340,000 distinct CDR3 sequences, with about 15% occurring once and the leading ten covering 1.1%. Input material: blood, either unsorted or a sorted T cell fraction (not recorded which). Receptors were obtained from a male donor with ankylosing spondylitis or in good health (not recorded which).

This clonotype was picked up a small number of times. The CDR3 nucleotides read TGTGCCAGCGGTGGCGGGACAACAGAGACCCAGTACTTC. Protein sequence: CASGGGTTETQYF. The rearrangement uses TRBV6-2 or TRBV6-3 and TRBJ2-5; D assignment may be TRBD1 or TRBD2 (6 bases each). CDR1 is MNHEY, CDR2 SVGEGT, per germline. The CDR3 covers 13 residues. Trimming removed 8 bases from V and 4 bases from J, with 14 bases in between.

The chain carries TRBV7-2 and TRBJ2-1, with TRBD2 as a possible D gene (6 bases). The CDR3 covers 12 residues. Germline V gene data show CDR1 as SGHTA and CDR2 as FQGNSA. V shed 5 bases and J shed 10 bases, with 12 bases lying between them. The CDR3 spells CASSLHRGEQFF. CDR3 DNA sequence: TGTGCCAGCAGCCTACATCGGGGGGAGCAGTTCTTC.

The chain carries TRBV9 and TRBJ2-3; maybe TRBD2 (5 bases). The V end lost 0 bases, the J end lost 2 bases, and 10 bases lay between the germline ends. Germline values: CDR1 SGDLS, CDR2 YYNGEE. The CDR3 contains 15 residues. CDR3 nucleotide sequence: TGTGCCAGCAGCGTAGCGGTGGGAGCCACAGATACGCAGTATTTT. Encoded protein: CASSVAVGATDTQYF.

This chain links TRBV20-1 with TRBJ2-2; the D is unclear. Germline-derived CDR1 and CDR2 are DFQATT and SNEGSKA (reference sequence). This CDR3 comprises 12 residues. Trimming stripped 3 bases from V and 3 bases from J, with 5 bases between. The DNA of the CDR3 is TGCAGTGCTAGGTCGGACACCGGGGAGCTGTTTTTT. Protein: CSARSDTGELFF.

The chain recombines TRBV5-1 with TRBJ2-5; a weak D match, TRBD1 (6 bases). CDR1 and CDR2 from the germline V gene are SGHRS and YFSETQ. V was clipped by 4 bases and J by 5 bases, with 15 bases between them. This CDR3 contains 14 residues. CDR3 protein: CASSPPTGMETQYF. The CDR3 DNA sequence: TGCGCCAGCAGCCCACCTACAGGGATGGAGACCCAGTACTTC.

This clonotype was recorded a few times. The rearrangement uses TRBV6-1 and TRBJ2-3; D is undetermined. Trimming took off 6 bases at V and 0 bases at J, with 13 bases between the two ends. This CDR3 has 15 residues. Germline values: CDR1 MNHNS, CDR2 SASEGT. CDR3 nucleotide sequence: TGTGCCAGCAGCCCCTCTGCCCCCAGCACAGATACGCAGTATTTT. Protein product: CASSPSAPSTDTQYF.

This clonotype has more than one count but fewer than ten. The chain's CDR3 is CASSWEGGMNTEAFF. For the CDR3, the DNA is TGTGCCAGCAGCTGGGAGGGGGGAATGAACACTGAAGCTTTCTTT. The gene calls are TRBV5-5 and TRBJ1-1; possible D gene TRBD1, 6 bases. The V gene lost 3 bases and the J gene lost 0 bases, with 12 bases spanning the gap. CDR3 length equals 15 residues. CDR1 is SGHKS, CDR2 YYEKEE, per germline (reference sequence).

The chain has TRBV6-1 and TRBJ2-5, with 13 bases matching TRBD2. V lost 6 bases to trimming and J lost 2 bases; unmatched junction nucleotides: 9. Germline-derived CDR1 and CDR2 are MNHNS and SASEGT. The CDR3 consists of 17 residues. CDR3 DNA sequence: TGTGCCAGCAGGCGACTAGCGGGAGGAGGGTTTCAAGAGACCCAGTACTTC. As protein: CASRRLAGGGFQETQYF.

The chain is built from TRBV6-1 and TRBJ2-2; TRBD1 agrees at 7 bases. Trimming removed 6 bases from V and 5 bases from J; junction bases left unmatched: 3. CDR3 size: 13 residues. The germline V gene encodes CDR1 MNHNS and CDR2 SASEGT. CDR3 amino acids: CASRPRGTGELFF. CDR3 nucleotide sequence: TGTGCCAGCAGACCCAGGGGGACCGGGGAGCTGTTTTTT.

This clonotype was detected only a few times. The chain carries TRBV4-2 and TRBJ1-2, with no clear D. V was pared by 1 base and J by 3 bases, with 9 bases between. The germline V gene encodes CDR1 LGHNA and CDR2 YNFKEQ. This CDR3 is 14 amino acids long. DNA for the CDR3: TGTGCCAGCAGCCAAGTCGGGCAGTACTATGGCTACACCTTC. It encodes CASSQVGQYYGYTF.

The sample holds a few counts of this clonotype. The CDR3 protein is CASSALRVTQYF. The CDR3 DNA reads TGTGCCAGCAGCGCTCTGCGGGTTACGCAGTATTTT. The chain recombines TRBV12-3 or TRBV12-4 with TRBJ2-3; the D gene is possibly TRBD2 (5 bases). Deletions cut 6 bases from V and 8 bases from J, with 12 bases between. The CDR3 covers 12 residues.

J is TRBJ2-4 and V is TRBV6-1, with unresolved D. CDR1 MNHNS and CDR2 SASEGT come from the germline V gene. V lost 2 bases, J lost 0 bases, and 14 bases lay in between. This CDR3 contains 17 residues. The CDR3 is CASSERFRQLAKNIQYF. As DNA, the CDR3 is TGTGCCAGCAGTGAAAGGTTTCGGCAACTAGCCAAAAACATTCAGTACTTC.

This clonotype was detected only a few times. The V gene is TRBV7-2, the J gene TRBJ2-5; TRBD1 aligns across 9 bases. CDR1 and CDR2 from the germline V gene are SGHTA and FQGNSA. J was trimmed by 7 bases and V by 4 bases; bases with no gene match: 7. The CDR3 has 14 amino acids. The CDR3 loop reads CASSSRQGGRTQYF. The CDR3 DNA follows: TGTGCCAGCAGCTCAAGACAGGGGGGAAGGACCCAGTACTTC.

The table lists this clonotype with a few counts. V is TRBV12-3 or TRBV12-4 and J is TRBJ1-2; a possible D gene is TRBD1 (5 bases). The V end lost 0 bases, the J end lost 8 bases, and 10 bases lay between the germline ends. There are 13 residues in the CDR3. The CDR3, as DNA: TGTGCCAGCAGTTTAGCCAGGGATAGCGGCTACACCTTC. Its translation: CASSLARDSGYTF.

This clonotype came up many times. The junction shows a germline mismatch at one end, possibly a read error. The chain employs TRBV20-1 and TRBJ2-7; D is perhaps TRBD1 (6 bases). The CDR3 is 17 amino acids. The germline V gene encodes CDR1 DFQATT and CDR2 SNEGSKA (reference sequence). Here the CDR3 DNA reads TGCAGTGCAAGAGGTACTGGGGGACATCCCCTCTCCTACGAGCAGTACTTC. Its protein product is CSARGTGGHPLSYEQYF.

This clonotype has more than one count but fewer than ten. The chain links TRBV6-1 to TRBJ2-3; possibly TRBD2 for D (5 bases). Germline V lookup: CDR1 MNHNS, CDR2 SASEGT. The CDR3 totals 14 residues. V lost 7 bases and J lost 5, with 16 bases in between. This chain's CDR3 is CASTRSVKVDTQYF. CDR3 nucleotide sequence: TGTGCCAGCACCCGTAGCGTGAAGGTAGATACGCAGTATTTT.

This clonotype showed up just a few times. The chain recombines TRBV10-3 with TRBJ2-7; D is unclear. V lost 0 bases and J lost 11, with 11 bases in between. CDR1 is ENHRY and CDR2 is SYGVKD in the germline V gene. CDR3 length: 12 amino acids. The CDR3 nucleotides are TGTGCCATCAGTGAGTCCAGGACGGAAGAGTACTTC. Translating it yields CAISESRTEEYF.

This clonotype was detected only a few times. The chain recombines TRBV20-1 with TRBJ2-3, with D tentatively TRBD2 (6 bases). CDR1 and CDR2 from the germline V gene are DFQATT and SNEGSKA (reference sequence). The germline V and J ends were trimmed by 1 base and 6 bases, with 11 bases remaining between them. The CDR3 runs to 13 residues. CDR3 coding DNA: TGCAGTGCTAGAGCCGGGAGCCGGGATACGCAGTATTTT. This translates into CSARAGSRDTQYF.

The genes are TRBV11-2 and TRBJ2-3, with 7 nucleotides matching TRBD1. J gave up 4 bases and V 4 bases, and 5 bases lay outside the gene matches. From germline, CDR1 is SGHAT and CDR2 FQNNGV. The CDR3 runs to 14 residues. CDR3 DNA: TGTGCCAGCAGCTCAGACAGGGCCTCAGATACGCAGTATTTT. Translating gives CASSSDRASDTQYF. Full variable domain (missing parts from reference TRBV11-2 and TRBJ2-3): EAGVAQSPRYKIIEKRQSVAFWCNPISGHATLYWYQQILGQGPKLLIQFQNNGVVDDSQLPKDRFSAERLKGVDSTLKIQPAKLEDSAVYLCASSSDRASDTQYFGPGTRLTVL.

This clonotype was observed a few times. The chain links TRBV21-1 to TRBJ2-7. TRBV21-1 is tagged as a pseudogene. CDR3 length: 11 residues. The DNA for the CDR3 is TGTGCCACAAGCAGTCCGGACGAGCAGTACTTC. Protein product: CATSSPDEQYF.

V is TRBV3-1 and J is TRBJ2-5, with 7 bases fitting TRBD1. Trimming took 4 bases from V and 4 from J; bases not matched to a gene: 9. CDR1 and CDR2 from the germline V gene are LGHDT and YNNKEL (reference sequence). This CDR3 contains 15 residues. CDR3 bases: TGTGCCAGCAGCCCTTCGACAGGGAGAGGAGAGACCCAGTACTTC. Residues: CASSPSTGRGETQYF.

This chain joins TRBV15 and TRBJ2-1; 11 bases are a match to TRBD2. The CDR3 spans 18 residues. V gave up 1 base and J gave up 0 bases; unmatched junction bases: 5. CDR1 LNHNV and CDR2 YYDKDF come from the germline V gene (reference sequence). CDR3 region: CATSRGGLAESSYNEQFF. CDR3 sequence (DNA): TGTGCCACCAGCAGAGGGGGACTAGCGGAAAGCTCCTACAATGAGCAGTTCTTC.

This chain connects TRBV2 to TRBJ1-5, with D maybe TRBD1 (6 bases). Trimming took off 4 bases at V and 2 bases at J, with 12 bases between the two ends. CDR1 is SNHLY and CDR2 is FYNNEI in the germline V gene. The CDR3 is 15 residues long. The DNA of the CDR3 is TGTGCCAGCAGTGGGAACAGGGCGGGCAATCAGCCCCAGCATTTT. It encodes CASSGNRAGNQPQHF.

This clonotype showed up just a few times. The J gene is TRBJ2-2, the V gene TRBV5-1; 8 nucleotides match TRBD1. Losses at the gene ends were 4 bases for V and 5 bases for J; bases not matched to a gene: 7. This CDR3 is built from 15 residues. CDR1 SGHRS and CDR2 YFSETQ come from the germline V gene. The CDR3 nucleotides are TGCGCCAGCAGCGTCGGGACAGGAATGACCGGGGAGCTGTTTTTT. This gives the protein CASSVGTGMTGELFF.

This clonotype showed up just a few times. V is TRBV12-3 or TRBV12-4 and J is TRBJ2-1; no clear D gene. This CDR3 region has 11 residues. V gave up 3 bases and J gave up 8 bases, with 5 bases separating them. The CDR3 protein is CASSFIYEQFF. The CDR3 DNA is TGTGCCAGCAGTTTTATTTATGAGCAGTTCTTC.

The chain recombines TRBV7-6 with TRBJ2-7, with D hard to call. This CDR3 spans 15 amino acids. The germline V gene encodes CDR1 SGHVS and CDR2 FNYEAQ. V was cut by 1 base and J by 5 bases, with 15 bases left in between. CDR3 DNA: TGTGCCAGCAGCTTAGGTCGTGCACCCCCCGACGAGCAGTACTTC. It codes for CASSLGRAPPDEQYF.

This chain joins TRBV6-5 and TRBJ2-7, with 10 bases matching TRBD1. V shed 2 bases, J shed 2 bases, and the junction held 3 bases outside the gene matches. The V gene's germline CDR1 is MNHEY and CDR2 SVGAGI. The CDR3 spans 15 residues. CDR3 sequence (DNA): TGTGCCAGCAGTTACACAGGACAGGGGGCCTACGAGCAGTACTTC. Protein product: CASSYTGQGAYEQYF.

The V gene is TRBV3-1, the J gene TRBJ1-4; D might be TRBD1 (5 bases). The CDR3 sequence is 14 residues long. The germline gives CDR1 LGHDT, CDR2 YNNKEL (reference sequence). V was trimmed by 5 bases and J by 6 bases, leaving 13 bases between them. The CDR3 DNA follows: TGTGCCAGCAGCGCTAGGGGCGGAGATGAAAAACTGTTTTTT. Protein product: CASSARGGDEKLFF.